The T cell receptor beta chain described here comes from a study of vaccination and CD4 T cells after COVID-19. Stated treatment: roughly 11-day PBMC culture with coronavirus spike peptide pools or control peptides (ViraFEST assay). Per the germline V gene, CDR1 is SGDLS and CDR2 is YYNGEE. The length of the CDR3 is 16 residues. V shed 3 bases and J shed 0 bases, with 13 bases lying between them. The Oncomine TCR Beta short-read assay generated sequence data from the DNA of cultured CD4+ T cells. One entry per CDR3 protein results from TCRdb running MiXCR on the PCR reads. The table includes roughly 8,900 distinct CDR3 sequences, around 60% detected once. Of note for this clonotype: The antigen is not known.

The sequence was collected from a human donor who had recovered from COVID-19. Sequencing was carried out using CD4+ T cells from blood, cultured in vitro. The chain employs TRBV9 and TRBJ1-5; D possibly corresponds to TRBD1 (5 bases). The CDR3 DNA follows: TGTGCCAGCAGCGCCGCCCACAGGCATAGCAATCAGCCCCAGCATTTT. Encoded protein: CASSAAHRHSNQPQHF. Supplemented by reference TRBV9 and TRBJ1-5, the full variable domain reads DSGVTQTPKHLITATGQRVTLRCSPRSGDLSVYWYQQSLDQGLQFLIQYYNGEERAKGNILERFSAQQFPDLHSELNLSSLELGDSALYFCASSAAHRHSNQPQHFGDGTRLSIL.